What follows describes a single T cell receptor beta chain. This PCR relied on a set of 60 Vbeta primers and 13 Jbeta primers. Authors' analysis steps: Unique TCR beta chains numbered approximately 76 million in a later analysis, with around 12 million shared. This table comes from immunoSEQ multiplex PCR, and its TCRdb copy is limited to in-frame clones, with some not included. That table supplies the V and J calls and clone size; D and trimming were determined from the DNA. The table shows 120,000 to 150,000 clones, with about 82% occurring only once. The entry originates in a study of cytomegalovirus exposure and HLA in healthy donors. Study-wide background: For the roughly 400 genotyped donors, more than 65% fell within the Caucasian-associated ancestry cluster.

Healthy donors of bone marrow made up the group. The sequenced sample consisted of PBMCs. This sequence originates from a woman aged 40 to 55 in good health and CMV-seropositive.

CDR3 DNA sequence: TGTGCCAGCAGCGGACAGGGAGGGGATGGCTACACCTTC. Its translation is CASSGQGGDGYTF. This chain links TRBV11-2 with TRBJ1-2, with 8 bases aligning to TRBD1. This CDR3 is built from 13 residues. V trimming: 5 bases; J trimming: 6 bases; junction bases outside the gene matches: 5. Germline CDR1 and CDR2: SGHAT and FQNNGV.